A selection of T cell receptor beta chains follows, all from one sample in a study of blood T cell repertoires in COVID-19. Only in-frame clones appear in the TCRdb table, and some are missing; sequencing was by immunoSEQ multiplex PCR. The sample includes about 430,000 clones, approximately 91% of them seen just once. Material for sequencing was PBMCs or T cells enriched from blood (not recorded which). The source is a woman aged 18 to 35 who had been exposed to COVID-19. CDR3s include the opening cysteine and the closing phenylalanine or tryptophan. The order of the fields is V gene, clone size, CDR3 length, J gene, D gene, CDR3 protein, CDR3 DNA. The D gene is left open where the match is weak. Size values are once, few and many counts, or a class for expanded clones, and some rows have none.

V gene: TRBV19; clone size: -; CDR3 length: 15; J gene: TRBJ2-7; D gene: TRBD1; CDR3 protein: CASSVTGTGHYEQYF; CDR3 DNA: TGTGCCAGTAGTGTAACCGGGACAGGGCACTACGAGCAGTACTTC
V gene: TRBV3-1/TRBV3-2; clone size: -; CDR3 length: 15; J gene: TRBJ1-2; D gene: TRBD1; CDR3 protein: CASSQTGGGGYGYTF; CDR3 DNA: TGTGCCAGCAGCCAGACAGGGGGCGGAGGCTATGGCTACACCTTC
V gene: TRBV11-2; clone size: -; CDR3 length: 16; J gene: TRBJ2-1; D gene: -; CDR3 protein: CASSLDVRDSGYEQFF; CDR3 DNA: TGTGCCAGCAGCTTAGATGTTCGGGACTCCGGCTATGAGCAGTTCTTC
V gene: TRBV7-9; clone size: -; CDR3 length: 12; J gene: TRBJ2-7; D gene: -; CDR3 protein: CASSFAGEEQYF; CDR3 DNA: TGTGCCAGCAGCTTTGCCGGGGAAGAGCAGTACTTC
V gene: TRBV6-1; clone size: -; CDR3 length: 15; J gene: TRBJ1-5; D gene: TRBD1; CDR3 protein: CASSDPGGMEQPQHF; CDR3 DNA: TGTGCCAGCAGTGATCCAGGGGGCATGGAGCAGCCCCAGCATTTT
V gene: TRBV18; clone size: -; CDR3 length: 14; J gene: TRBJ1-4; D gene: TRBD1; CDR3 protein: CASSQDRDSEKLFF; CDR3 DNA: TGTGCCAGCTCACAGGACAGGGACAGTGAAAAACTGTTTTTT
V gene: TRBV11-1; clone size: once; CDR3 length: 14; J gene: TRBJ1-4; D gene: TRBD1; CDR3 protein: CASSLGQGSEKLFF; CDR3 DNA: TGTGCCAGCAGCCTCGGACAGGGCTCTGAAAAACTGTTTTTT
V gene: TRBV2; clone size: -; CDR3 length: 15; J gene: TRBJ1-5; D gene: TRBD1; CDR3 protein: CASSEGQSHNQPQHF; CDR3 DNA: TGTGCCAGCAGTGAGGGACAGAGTCACAATCAGCCCCAGCATTTT
V gene: TRBV19; clone size: -; CDR3 length: 13; J gene: TRBJ2-3; D gene: -; CDR3 protein: CASSGPGEHTQYF; CDR3 DNA: TGTGCCAGTAGTGGCCCGGGGGAGCATACGCAGTATTTT
V gene: TRBV7-2; clone size: -; CDR3 length: 13; J gene: TRBJ1-1; D gene: -; CDR3 protein: CASSDDPGKEAFF; CDR3 DNA: TGTGCCAGCAGCGACGACCCCGGGAAGGAAGCTTTCTTT
V gene: TRBV28; clone size: -; CDR3 length: 15; J gene: TRBJ1-2; D gene: TRBD1; CDR3 protein: CASSSPPGGSGGYTF; CDR3 DNA: TGTGCCAGCAGTTCCCCGCCAGGGGGGTCCGGTGGCTACACCTTC
V gene: TRBV10-2; clone size: -; CDR3 length: 13; J gene: TRBJ2-4; D gene: TRBD1; CDR3 protein: CASRTGGVNIQYF; CDR3 DNA: TGCGCCAGCCGGACAGGGGGTGTAAACATTCAGTACTTC
V gene: TRBV19; clone size: -; CDR3 length: 16; J gene: TRBJ2-1; D gene: TRBD2; CDR3 protein: CASSITAGGLYNEQFF; CDR3 DNA: TGTGCCAGTAGTATTACAGCGGGGGGGCTCTACAATGAGCAGTTCTTC
V gene: TRBV25-1; clone size: -; CDR3 length: 16; J gene: TRBJ2-7; D gene: TRBD2; CDR3 protein: CASSDMASGISYEQYF; CDR3 DNA: TGTGCCAGCAGTGACATGGCTAGCGGGATCTCCTACGAGCAGTACTTC
V gene: TRBV28; clone size: -; CDR3 length: 15; J gene: TRBJ1-6; D gene: -; CDR3 protein: CASSSDSYANSPLHF; CDR3 DNA: TGTGCCAGCAGTTCCGACAGCTACGCAAATTCACCCCTCCACTTT
V gene: TRBV7-2; clone size: once; CDR3 length: 12; J gene: TRBJ2-5; D gene: -; CDR3 protein: CASSFRQETQYF; CDR3 DNA: TGTGCCAGCAGCTTCAGGCAAGAGACCCAGTACTTC
V gene: TRBV6-5; clone size: -; CDR3 length: 13; J gene: TRBJ2-3; D gene: -; CDR3 protein: CASRLGSGDTQYF; CDR3 DNA: TGTGCCAGCCGTTTAGGGAGTGGAGATACGCAGTATTTT
V gene: TRBV5-8; clone size: -; CDR3 length: 13; J gene: TRBJ2-7; D gene: -; CDR3 protein: CASSIQGLYEQYF; CDR3 DNA: TGTGCCAGCAGTATCCAGGGGTTATACGAGCAGTACTTC
V gene: TRBV28; clone size: -; CDR3 length: 14; J gene: TRBJ2-5; D gene: -; CDR3 protein: CASSFLPGQETQYF; CDR3 DNA: TGTGCCAGCAGTTTCTTACCGGGACAAGAGACCCAGTACTTC
V gene: TRBV7-9; clone size: -; CDR3 length: 16; J gene: TRBJ2-2; D gene: TRBD1; CDR3 protein: CASSLMGQGGTGELFF; CDR3 DNA: TGTGCCAGCAGCTTAATGGGACAGGGTGGCACCGGGGAGCTGTTTTTT
V gene: TRBV28; clone size: once; CDR3 length: 16; J gene: TRBJ2-5; D gene: TRBD2; CDR3 protein: CASRSFSGTSQETQYF; CDR3 DNA: TGTGCCAGCAGATCCTTTTCCGGGACTAGTCAAGAGACCCAGTACTTC
V gene: TRBV19; clone size: -; CDR3 length: 13; J gene: TRBJ2-3; D gene: -; CDR3 protein: CASSRDSTDTQYF; CDR3 DNA: TGTGCCAGTTCCCGTGACTCCACAGATACGCAGTATTTT
V gene: TRBV24-1; clone size: few; CDR3 length: 13; J gene: TRBJ1-4; D gene: TRBD1; CDR3 protein: CATGTGANEKLFF; CDR3 DNA: TGTGCCACCGGGACAGGAGCTAATGAAAAACTGTTTTTT
V gene: TRBV18; clone size: -; CDR3 length: 13; J gene: TRBJ2-7; D gene: -; CDR3 protein: CASSPGTGNEQYF; CDR3 DNA: TGTGCCAGCTCACCCGGAACAGGGAACGAGCAGTACTTC
V gene: TRBV24-1; clone size: -; CDR3 length: 18; J gene: TRBJ2-5; D gene: TRBD2; CDR3 protein: CATSDSGSGGAGRETQYF; CDR3 DNA: TGTGCCACCAGTGATTCCGGAAGCGGGGGGGCAGGTAGGGAGACCCAGTACTTC
V gene: TRBV5-1; clone size: -; CDR3 length: 13; J gene: TRBJ2-3; D gene: -; CDR3 protein: CASSHPSSDTQYF; CDR3 DNA: TGCGCCAGCAGCCACCCAAGTAGCGATACGCAGTATTTT
V gene: TRBV11-1; clone size: -; CDR3 length: 16; J gene: TRBJ2-1; D gene: TRBD2; CDR3 protein: CASRASGGAEYNEQFF; CDR3 DNA: TGTGCCAGCAGGGCTAGCGGGGGGGCAGAATACAATGAGCAGTTCTTC
V gene: TRBV19; clone size: -; CDR3 length: 16; J gene: TRBJ1-2; D gene: TRBD1; CDR3 protein: CASSTPWTGTNYGYTF; CDR3 DNA: TGTGCCAGTAGTACCCCCTGGACAGGGACCAACTATGGCTACACCTTC
V gene: TRBV4-3; clone size: -; CDR3 length: 15; J gene: TRBJ1-1; D gene: TRBD1; CDR3 protein: CASSQGTGVATEAFF; CDR3 DNA: TGCGCCAGCAGCCAAGGAACAGGGGTAGCCACTGAAGCTTTCTTT
V gene: TRBV5-1; clone size: once; CDR3 length: 20; J gene: TRBJ2-7; D gene: TRBD1; CDR3 protein: CASSHRDRVFGEVPVSEQYF; CDR3 DNA: TGCGCCAGCAGCCACCGGGACAGGGTGTTTGGGGAGGTCCCCGTTAGCGAGCAGTACTTC
V gene: TRBV6-1; clone size: -; CDR3 length: 15; J gene: TRBJ2-7; D gene: TRBD2; CDR3 protein: CASSEEPGLAYEQYF; CDR3 DNA: TGTGCCAGCAGTGAAGAACCGGGACTAGCCTACGAGCAGTACTTC
V gene: TRBV7-2; clone size: -; CDR3 length: 13; J gene: TRBJ2-7; D gene: -; CDR3 protein: CASSRTGSYEQYF; CDR3 DNA: TGTGCCAGCAGCAGAACAGGAAGCTACGAGCAGTACTTC
V gene: TRBV9; clone size: -; CDR3 length: 14; J gene: TRBJ2-7; D gene: TRBD1; CDR3 protein: CASSTGTGSHEQYF; CDR3 DNA: TGTGCCAGCAGCACCGGGACAGGGTCCCACGAGCAGTACTTC
V gene: TRBV5-1; clone size: -; CDR3 length: 14; J gene: TRBJ1-3; D gene: -; CDR3 protein: CASSIQGLEDTIYF; CDR3 DNA: TGCGCCAGCAGCATACAGGGTCTCGAGGACACCATATATTTT
V gene: TRBV12-5; clone size: -; CDR3 length: 15; J gene: TRBJ2-2; D gene: -; CDR3 protein: CASGLWAGNTGELFF; CDR3 DNA: TGTGCTAGTGGTTTGTGGGCAGGGAACACCGGGGAGCTGTTTTTT
V gene: TRBV28; clone size: -; CDR3 length: 14; J gene: TRBJ2-7; D gene: TRBD1; CDR3 protein: CASSLQGARYEQYF; CDR3 DNA: TGTGCCAGCAGTTTACAGGGGGCGCGGTACGAGCAGTACTTC
V gene: TRBV28; clone size: few; CDR3 length: 15; J gene: TRBJ2-5; D gene: TRBD2; CDR3 protein: CASRPTSGDQETQYF; CDR3 DNA: TGTGCCAGCAGACCGACTAGCGGCGACCAAGAGACCCAGTACTTC
V gene: TRBV15; clone size: once; CDR3 length: 21; J gene: TRBJ2-2; D gene: TRBD2; CDR3 protein: CATSRASMDSGGEPGTGELFF; CDR3 DNA: TGTGCCACCAGCAGGGCTTCTATGGATAGCGGGGGGGAACCGGGCACCGGGGAGCTGTTTTTT
V gene: TRBV15; clone size: -; CDR3 length: 16; J gene: TRBJ2-3; D gene: TRBD2; CDR3 protein: CATSIETSGGGDTQYF; CDR3 DNA: TGTGCCACCAGCATTGAGACTAGCGGGGGTGGAGATACGCAGTATTTT
V gene: TRBV7-9; clone size: -; CDR3 length: 14; J gene: TRBJ2-5; D gene: TRBD1; CDR3 protein: CASSPGQGLETQYF; CDR3 DNA: TGTGCCAGCAGCCCGGGACAGGGGTTAGAGACCCAGTACTTC
V gene: TRBV21-1; clone size: -; CDR3 length: 20; J gene: TRBJ2-1; D gene: -; CDR3 protein: CASSPAGLGATSQSYNEQFF; CDR3 DNA: TGTGCCAGCAGTCCCGCGGGACTAGGGGCTACTAGTCAATCCTACAATGAGCAGTTCTTC
V gene: TRBV13; clone size: -; CDR3 length: 15; J gene: TRBJ2-7; D gene: -; CDR3 protein: CASSPPGTRGYEQYF; CDR3 DNA: TGTGCCAGCAGTCCACCCGGAACCAGGGGCTACGAGCAGTACTTC
V gene: TRBV11-3; clone size: -; CDR3 length: 14; J gene: TRBJ2-3; D gene: TRBD2; CDR3 protein: CASSQQGLADTQYF; CDR3 DNA: TGTGCCAGCAGCCAGCAGGGACTAGCAGATACGCAGTATTTT
V gene: TRBV18; clone size: -; CDR3 length: 15; J gene: TRBJ1-2; D gene: -; CDR3 protein: CASSPRGGARYGYTF; CDR3 DNA: TGTGCCAGCTCACCTCGAGGGGGGGCGCGTTATGGCTACACCTTC
V gene: TRBV7-8; clone size: -; CDR3 length: 14; J gene: TRBJ2-1; D gene: -; CDR3 protein: CASSIHQGYNEQFF; CDR3 DNA: TGTGCCAGCAGCATTCACCAGGGTTACAATGAGCAGTTCTTC
V gene: TRBV19; clone size: -; CDR3 length: 15; J gene: TRBJ2-3; D gene: -; CDR3 protein: CASSTGQWGTDTQYF; CDR3 DNA: TGTGCCAGTAGTACAGGACAGTGGGGGACAGATACGCAGTATTTT
V gene: TRBV6-1; clone size: -; CDR3 length: 16; J gene: TRBJ1-4; D gene: -; CDR3 protein: CASSEGTVSTNEKLFF; CDR3 DNA: TGTGCCAGCAGTGAAGGGACAGTCTCAACTAATGAAAAACTGTTTTTT
V gene: TRBV6-1; clone size: -; CDR3 length: 15; J gene: TRBJ1-5; D gene: -; CDR3 protein: CASSDGRPYNQPQHF; CDR3 DNA: TGTGCCAGCAGTGACGGCAGGCCCTACAATCAGCCCCAGCATTTT
V gene: TRBV5-4; clone size: few; CDR3 length: 15; J gene: TRBJ2-7; D gene: TRBD2; CDR3 protein: CASSTGLAGNYEQYF; CDR3 DNA: TGTGCCAGCAGCACAGGACTAGCGGGCAACTACGAGCAGTACTTC
V gene: TRBV28; clone size: -; CDR3 length: 13; J gene: TRBJ2-7; D gene: TRBD1; CDR3 protein: CATTGTGFYEQYF; CDR3 DNA: TGTGCCACTACCGGGACAGGCTTTTACGAGCAGTACTTC
V gene: TRBV20-1; clone size: -; CDR3 length: 13; J gene: TRBJ2-1; D gene: -; CDR3 protein: CSASQSSISGQFF; CDR3 DNA: TGCAGTGCTAGTCAGTCTAGCATTAGTGGGCAGTTCTTC
V gene: TRBV6-4; clone size: -; CDR3 length: 16; J gene: TRBJ2-2; D gene: -; CDR3 protein: CASSDWARVNTGELFF; CDR3 DNA: TGTGCCAGCAGTGACTGGGCCAGGGTTAACACCGGGGAGCTGTTTTTT
V gene: TRBV6-5; clone size: -; CDR3 length: 16; J gene: TRBJ1-1; D gene: TRBD1; CDR3 protein: CASSYEWAGGRTEAFF; CDR3 DNA: TGTGCCAGCAGTTACGAGTGGGCAGGGGGCCGCACTGAAGCTTTCTTT
V gene: TRBV19; clone size: -; CDR3 length: 18; J gene: TRBJ1-5; D gene: TRBD1; CDR3 protein: CASSGGQGRGYSNQPQHF; CDR3 DNA: TGTGCCAGTAGTGGGGGACAGGGGAGAGGATATAGCAATCAGCCCCAGCATTTT
V gene: TRBV6-5; clone size: -; CDR3 length: 15; J gene: TRBJ1-3; D gene: -; CDR3 protein: CASVRTRSSGNTIYF; CDR3 DNA: TGTGCCAGCGTAAGAACGAGGAGCTCTGGAAACACCATATATTTT
V gene: TRBV12-3/TRBV12-4; clone size: -; CDR3 length: 12; J gene: TRBJ2-7; D gene: TRBD1; CDR3 protein: CASSSTGDEQYF; CDR3 DNA: TGTGCCAGCAGTTCAACAGGGGACGAGCAGTACTTC
V gene: TRBV13; clone size: -; CDR3 length: 15; J gene: TRBJ2-7; D gene: TRBD2; CDR3 protein: CASSSVAGGDYEQYF; CDR3 DNA: TGTGCCAGCAGCTCGGTAGCGGGAGGGGACTACGAGCAGTACTTC
V gene: TRBV28; clone size: -; CDR3 length: 16; J gene: TRBJ2-1; D gene: -; CDR3 protein: CASSFRQGLDHNEQFF; CDR3 DNA: TGTGCCAGCAGTTTTCGGCAGGGGTTGGACCACAATGAGCAGTTCTTC
V gene: TRBV29-1; clone size: few; CDR3 length: 14; J gene: TRBJ1-1; D gene: -; CDR3 protein: CSVEQGYGNTEAFF; CDR3 DNA: TGCAGCGTTGAACAGGGGTATGGGAACACTGAAGCTTTCTTT